A single sample is the source of the 10 T cell receptor beta chains below, sequenced in a study of CD8 T cells in ankylosing spondylitis. Points from the study as a whole: A motif in TCR beta, a set of eight highly homologous variants, appeared characteristic of ankylosing spondylitis blood.

Each CDR3 protein is one row after TCRdb ran MiXCR on the 5' RACE reads. The sample shows some 840,000 distinct CDR3 sequences, about 11% of them seen only once. Their antigen targets remain unknown. Sequencing was performed on blood, either unsorted or a sorted T cell fraction (not recorded which). The receptors here all came from a male donor with ankylosing spondylitis.

This clonotype was observed a few times. The chain uses TRBV6-2 or TRBV6-3 and TRBJ1-6; 10 bases map to TRBD1. CDR3 length equals 15 residues. V lost 6 bases, J lost 8 bases, and 7 bases stayed unmatched. Germline V CDR1 and CDR2: MNHEY, SVGEGT. CDR3 sequence reads: CASRTGGSEDSPLHF. CDR3 coding DNA: TGTGCCAGCAGGACAGGGGGCTCCGAGGATTCACCCCTCCACTTT.

In DNA form, the CDR3 reads TGCAGCGCCGTACCGCAGGGTGATGAAAAACTGTTTTTT. Its translation is CSAVPQGDEKLFF. This chain uses TRBV29-1 with TRBJ1-4; D perhaps matches TRBD1 (5 bases). V lost 7 bases, J lost 6 bases, and 15 bases lay in between. The CDR3 extends over 13 amino acids. Germline loops: CDR1 SQVTM, CDR2 ANQGSEA. The complete variable domain, with remaining parts taken from reference TRBV29-1 and TRBJ1-4, reads SAVISQKPSRDICQRGTSLTIQCQVDSQVTMMFWYRQQPGQSLTLIATANQGSEATYESGFVIDKFPISRPNLTFSTLTVSNMSPEDSSIYLCSAVPQGDEKLFFGSGTQLSVL.

The rearrangement joins TRBV20-1 to TRBJ1-4; D not certain. The ends were cut back, 0 bases at V and 2 bases at J, with 7 bases in the middle. This CDR3 region has 14 residues. CDR1 is DFQATT and CDR2 is SNEGSKA in the germline V gene (reference sequence). CDR3 nucleotides: TGCAGTGCTAGAGATCGACTGACTAATGAAAAACTGTTTTTT. Its translation: CSARDRLTNEKLFF.

This clonotype was detected only a few times. The rearrangement uses TRBV10-3 and TRBJ2-7; 9 bases fit TRBD1. V shed 6 bases and J 4 bases; nucleotides not matched to a gene: 7. CDR1 and CDR2 (germline): ENHRY, SYGVKD. CDR3 length: 14 amino acids. The CDR3 sequence is CAIRSGTGNYEQYF. The CDR3 nucleotides are TGTGCCATCAGATCCGGGACAGGGAATTACGAGCAGTACTTC.

This clonotype was counted between two and nine times. The chain uses TRBV12-3 or TRBV12-4 and TRBJ1-6; D gene unclear. The CDR3 has 14 amino acids. V gave up 1 base and J gave up 7 bases, with 8 bases separating them. In nucleotides, the CDR3 is TGTGCCAGCAGTTTAGTCTCCGGCAATTCACCCCTCCACTTT. This encodes CASSLVSGNSPLHF.

The J gene is TRBJ2-3, the V gene TRBV12-3 or TRBV12-4, with TRBD1 identical over 7 bases. The CDR3 is made up of 16 amino acids. J gave up 0 bases and V 5 bases, and 8 bases lay outside the gene matches. For the CDR3, the DNA is TGTGCCAGCAGTGCGTACAGGGGCCAAAGCACAGATACGCAGTATTTT. It encodes CASSAYRGQSTDTQYF.

The V gene is TRBV5-1, the J gene TRBJ1-2, with D hard to call. V was cut by 0 bases and J by 2 bases, with 8 bases left in between. The V gene's germline CDR1 is SGHRS and CDR2 YFSETQ. The CDR3 extends over 14 amino acids. The CDR3 here is CASSLAEQNYGYTF. The CDR3 DNA reads TGCGCCAGCAGCTTGGCCGAACAGAACTATGGCTACACCTTC.

This clonotype has only a few counts. The chain uses TRBV6-1 and TRBJ2-3; 7 nucleotides agree with TRBD2. The trim removed 1 base at V and 4 bases at J, leaving 2 bases unmatched. Germline CDR1 and CDR2: MNHNS and SASEGT. The CDR3 length is 14 residues. For the CDR3, the DNA is TGTGCCAGCAGTGAAGTTGGGGGGGCAGATACGCAGTATTTT. Its protein product is CASSEVGGADTQYF.

This clonotype was seen at least ten times. V gene TRBV20-1 combines with J gene TRBJ2-5; possible D gene TRBD1, 6 bases. Trimming left V 5 bases short and J 5 bases short, with 12 bases between. This CDR3 has 12 amino acids. Per germline, CDR1 DFQATT and CDR2 SNEGSKA (reference sequence). The CDR3 is CSAEQGRETQYF. The CDR3 coding sequence is TGCAGTGCTGAACAGGGTCGGGAGACCCAGTACTTC.

This clonotype was counted a few times. The chain has TRBV30 and TRBJ2-3; 8 nucleotides line up with TRBD2. Per the germline V gene, CDR1 is GTSNPN and CDR2 is SVGIG (reference sequence). V trimming: 4 bases; J trimming: 7 bases; junction bases outside the gene matches: 13. This CDR3 spans 15 amino acids. The CDR3 loop is CAWTERGLVDNTQYF. In DNA, the CDR3 is TGTGCCTGGACCGAGAGGGGACTAGTTGACAATACGCAGTATTTT.